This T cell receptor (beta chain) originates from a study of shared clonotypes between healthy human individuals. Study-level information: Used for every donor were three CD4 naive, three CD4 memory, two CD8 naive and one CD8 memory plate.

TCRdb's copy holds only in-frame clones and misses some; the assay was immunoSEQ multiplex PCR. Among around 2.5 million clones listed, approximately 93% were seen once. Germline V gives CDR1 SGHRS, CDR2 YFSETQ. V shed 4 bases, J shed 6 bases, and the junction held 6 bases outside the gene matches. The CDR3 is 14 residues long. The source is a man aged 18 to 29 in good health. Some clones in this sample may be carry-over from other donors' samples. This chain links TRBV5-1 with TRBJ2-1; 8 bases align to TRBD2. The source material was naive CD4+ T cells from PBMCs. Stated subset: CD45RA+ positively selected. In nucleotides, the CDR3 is TGCGCCAGCAGCCAAACTAGCGGCCCCAATGAGCAGTTCTTC. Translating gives CASSQTSGPNEQFF.